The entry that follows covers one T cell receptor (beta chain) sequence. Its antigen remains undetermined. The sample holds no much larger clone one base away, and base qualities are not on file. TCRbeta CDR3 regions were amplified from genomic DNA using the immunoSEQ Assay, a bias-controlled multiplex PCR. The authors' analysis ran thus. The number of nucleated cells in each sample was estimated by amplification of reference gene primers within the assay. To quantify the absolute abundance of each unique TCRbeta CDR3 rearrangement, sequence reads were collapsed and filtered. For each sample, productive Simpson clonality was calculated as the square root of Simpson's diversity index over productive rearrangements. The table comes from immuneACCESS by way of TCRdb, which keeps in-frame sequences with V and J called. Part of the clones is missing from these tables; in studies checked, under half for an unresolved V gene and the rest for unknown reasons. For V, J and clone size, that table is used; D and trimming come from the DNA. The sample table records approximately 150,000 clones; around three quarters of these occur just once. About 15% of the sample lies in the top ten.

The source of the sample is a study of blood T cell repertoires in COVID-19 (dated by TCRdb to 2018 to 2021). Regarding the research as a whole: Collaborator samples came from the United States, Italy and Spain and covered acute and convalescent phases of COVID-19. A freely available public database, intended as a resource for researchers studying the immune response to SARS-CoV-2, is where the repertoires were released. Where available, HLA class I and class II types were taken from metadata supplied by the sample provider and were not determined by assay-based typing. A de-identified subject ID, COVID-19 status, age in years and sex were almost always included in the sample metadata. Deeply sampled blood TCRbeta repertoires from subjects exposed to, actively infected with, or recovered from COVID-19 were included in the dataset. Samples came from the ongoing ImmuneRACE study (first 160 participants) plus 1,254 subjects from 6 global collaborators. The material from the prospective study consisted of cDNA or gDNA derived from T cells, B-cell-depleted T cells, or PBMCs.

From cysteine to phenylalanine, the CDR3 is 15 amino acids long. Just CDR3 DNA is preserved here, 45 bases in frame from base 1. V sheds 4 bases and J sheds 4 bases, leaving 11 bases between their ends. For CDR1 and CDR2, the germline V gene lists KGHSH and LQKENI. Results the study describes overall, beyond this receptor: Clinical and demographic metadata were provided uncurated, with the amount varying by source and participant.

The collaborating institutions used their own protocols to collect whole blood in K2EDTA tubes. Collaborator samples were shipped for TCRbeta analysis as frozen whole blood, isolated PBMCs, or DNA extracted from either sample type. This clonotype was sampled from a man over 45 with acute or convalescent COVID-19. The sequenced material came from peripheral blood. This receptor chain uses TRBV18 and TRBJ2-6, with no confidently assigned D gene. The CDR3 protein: CASSLTESGANVLTF. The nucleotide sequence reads TGTGCCAGCTCACTTACGGAGTCAGGGGCCAACGTCCTGACTTTC.